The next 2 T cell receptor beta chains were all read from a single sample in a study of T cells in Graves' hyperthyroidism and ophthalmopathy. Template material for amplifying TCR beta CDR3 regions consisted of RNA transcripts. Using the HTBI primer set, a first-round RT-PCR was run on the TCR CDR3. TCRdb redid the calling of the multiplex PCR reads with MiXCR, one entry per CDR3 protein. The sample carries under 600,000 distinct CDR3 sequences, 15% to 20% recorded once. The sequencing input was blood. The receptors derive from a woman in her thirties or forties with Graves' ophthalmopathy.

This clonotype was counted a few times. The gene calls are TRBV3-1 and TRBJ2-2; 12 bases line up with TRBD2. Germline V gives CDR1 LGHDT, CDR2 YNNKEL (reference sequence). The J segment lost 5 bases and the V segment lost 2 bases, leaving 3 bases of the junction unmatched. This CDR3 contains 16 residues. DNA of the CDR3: TGTGCCAGCAGCCAATTTCTAGCGGGAGGGACCGGGGAGCTGTTTTTT. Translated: CASSQFLAGGTGELFF.

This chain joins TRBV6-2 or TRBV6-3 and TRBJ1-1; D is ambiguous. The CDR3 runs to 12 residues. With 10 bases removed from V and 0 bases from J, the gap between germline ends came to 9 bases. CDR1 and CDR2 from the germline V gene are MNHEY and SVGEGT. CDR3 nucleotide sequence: TGTGCCACCCAAGCTGTGAACACTGAAGCTTTCTTT. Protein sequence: CATQAVNTEAFF.